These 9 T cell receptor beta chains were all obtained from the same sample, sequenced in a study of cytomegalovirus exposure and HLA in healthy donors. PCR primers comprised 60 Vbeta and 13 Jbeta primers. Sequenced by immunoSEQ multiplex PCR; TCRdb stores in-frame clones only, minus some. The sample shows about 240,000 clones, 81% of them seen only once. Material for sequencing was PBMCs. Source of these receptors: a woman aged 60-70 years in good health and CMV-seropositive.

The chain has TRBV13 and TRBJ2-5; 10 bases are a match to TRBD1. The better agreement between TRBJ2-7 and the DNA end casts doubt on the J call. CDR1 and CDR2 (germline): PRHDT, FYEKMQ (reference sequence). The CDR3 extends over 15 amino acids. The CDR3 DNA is TGTGCCAGCAGCTTCTGGGACAGGGGCGCCTACGAGCAGTACTTC. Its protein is CASSFWDRGAYEQYF.

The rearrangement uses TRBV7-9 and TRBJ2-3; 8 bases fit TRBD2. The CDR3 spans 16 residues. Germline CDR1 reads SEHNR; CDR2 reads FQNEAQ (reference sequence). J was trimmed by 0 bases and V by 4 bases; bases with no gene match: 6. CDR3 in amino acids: CASSSLRGESTDTQYF. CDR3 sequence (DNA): TGTGCCAGCAGCTCCCTGCGGGGGGAGAGCACAGATACGCAGTATTTT. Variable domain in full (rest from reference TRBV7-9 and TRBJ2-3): DTGVSQNPRHKITKRGQNVTFRCDPISEHNRLYWYRQTLGQGPEFLTYFQNEAQLEKSRLLSDRFSAERPKGSFSTLEIQRTEQGDSAMYLCASSSLRGESTDTQYFGPGTRLTVL.

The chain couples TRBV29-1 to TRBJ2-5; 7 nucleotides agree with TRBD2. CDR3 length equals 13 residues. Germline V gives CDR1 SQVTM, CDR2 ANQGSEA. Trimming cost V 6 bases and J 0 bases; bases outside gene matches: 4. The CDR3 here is CSVVGTNQETQYF. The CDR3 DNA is TGCAGCGTCGTCGGGACTAACCAAGAGACCCAGTACTTC.

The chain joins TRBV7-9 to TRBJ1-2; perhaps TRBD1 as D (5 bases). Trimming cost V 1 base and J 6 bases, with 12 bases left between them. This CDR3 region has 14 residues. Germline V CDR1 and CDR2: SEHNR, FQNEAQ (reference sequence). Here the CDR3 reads CASSLGTPDDGYTF. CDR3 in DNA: TGTGCCAGCAGCTTAGGGACACCGGACGATGGCTACACCTTC.

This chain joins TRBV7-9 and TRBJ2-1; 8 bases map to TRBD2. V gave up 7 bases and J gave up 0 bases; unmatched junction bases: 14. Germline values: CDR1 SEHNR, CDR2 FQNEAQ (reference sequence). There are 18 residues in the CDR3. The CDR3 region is CASTRRGRPQSSYNEQFF. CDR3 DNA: TGTGCCAGCACCCGTCGCGGGAGGCCTCAAAGCTCCTACAATGAGCAGTTCTTC. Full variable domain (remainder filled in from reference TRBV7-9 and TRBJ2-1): DTGVSQNPRHKITKRGQNVTFRCDPISEHNRLYWYRQTLGQGPEFLTYFQNEAQLEKSRLLSDRFSAERPKGSFSTLEIQRTEQGDSAMYLCASTRRGRPQSSYNEQFFGPGTRLTVL.

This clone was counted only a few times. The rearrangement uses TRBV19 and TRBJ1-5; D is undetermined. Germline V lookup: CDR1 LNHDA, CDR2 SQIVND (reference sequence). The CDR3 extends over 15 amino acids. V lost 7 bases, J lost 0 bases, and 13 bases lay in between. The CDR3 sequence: CASTKEPSSNQPQHF. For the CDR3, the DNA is TGTGCCAGTACCAAGGAGCCCTCTAGCAATCAGCCCCAGCATTTT.

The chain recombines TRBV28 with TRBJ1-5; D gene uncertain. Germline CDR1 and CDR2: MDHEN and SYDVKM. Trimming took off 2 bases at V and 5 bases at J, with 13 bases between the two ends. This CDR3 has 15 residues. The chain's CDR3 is CASSLLLEPDQPQHF. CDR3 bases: TGTGCCAGCAGTTTACTATTAGAACCGGATCAGCCCCAGCATTTT.

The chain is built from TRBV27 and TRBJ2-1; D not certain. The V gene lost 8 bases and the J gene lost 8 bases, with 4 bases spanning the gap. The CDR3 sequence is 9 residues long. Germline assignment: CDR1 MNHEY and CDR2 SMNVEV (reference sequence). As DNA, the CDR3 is TGTGCCAGCGGCTATGAGCAGTTCTTC. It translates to CASGYEQFF.

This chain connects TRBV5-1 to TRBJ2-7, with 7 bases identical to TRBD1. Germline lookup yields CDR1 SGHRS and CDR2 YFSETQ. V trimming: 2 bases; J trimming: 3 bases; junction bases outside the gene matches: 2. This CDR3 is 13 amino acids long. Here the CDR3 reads CASSLRQGYEQYF. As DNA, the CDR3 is TGCGCCAGCAGCTTAAGACAGGGCTACGAGCAGTACTTC.